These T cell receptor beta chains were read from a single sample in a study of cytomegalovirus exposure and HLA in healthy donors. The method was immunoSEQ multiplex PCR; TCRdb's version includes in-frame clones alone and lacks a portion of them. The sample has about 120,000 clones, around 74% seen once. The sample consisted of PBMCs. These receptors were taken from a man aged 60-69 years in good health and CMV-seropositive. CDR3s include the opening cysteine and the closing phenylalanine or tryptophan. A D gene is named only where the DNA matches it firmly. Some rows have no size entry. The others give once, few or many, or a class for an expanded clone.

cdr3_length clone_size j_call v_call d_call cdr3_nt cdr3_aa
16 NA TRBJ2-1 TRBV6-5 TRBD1 TGTGCCAGCAGTTACGCGGGGACAGGGATACACAATGAGCAGTTCTTC CASSYAGTGIHNEQFF
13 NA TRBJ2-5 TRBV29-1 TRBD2 TGCAGCGGGCGGACTAGCGGGAGAGGGACCCAGTACTTC CSGRTSGRGTQYF
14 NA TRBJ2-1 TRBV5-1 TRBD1 TGCGCCAGCAGCTTGGGCCCAGGGGGAAATGAGCAGTTCTTC CASSLGPGGNEQFF
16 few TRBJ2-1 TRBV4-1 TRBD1 TGCGCCAGCAGCACCTGGCCGGGACAGGGTGGCAATGAGCAGTTCTTC CASSTWPGQGGNEQFF
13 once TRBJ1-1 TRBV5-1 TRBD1 TGCGCCAGCAGCGTAACAGGGGACGCTGAAGCTTTCTTT CASSVTGDAEAFF
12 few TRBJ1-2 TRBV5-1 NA TGCGCCAGCAGCTTGGGAGACTATGGCTACACCTTC CASSLGDYGYTF
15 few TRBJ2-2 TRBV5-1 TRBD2 TGCGCCAGCAGCCCCTGGGCGGGGGGCACCGGGGAGCTGTTTTTT CASSPWAGGTGELFF
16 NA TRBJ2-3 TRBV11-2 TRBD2 TGTGCCAGCAGCCTGGGACTAGCGGAGGGCACAGATACGCAGTATTTT CASSLGLAEGTDTQYF
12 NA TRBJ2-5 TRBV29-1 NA TGCAGCGTTGCGGACAGCCAAGAGACCCAGTACTTC CSVADSQETQYF
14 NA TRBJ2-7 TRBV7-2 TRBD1 TGTGCCAGCAGCCCAGGGGGCTTGGAGTACGAGCAGTACTTC CASSPGGLEYEQYF
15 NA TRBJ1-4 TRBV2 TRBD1 TGTGCCAGCAGTCCCAGACAGGGTCGGAGGGAAAAACTGTTTTTT CASSPRQGRREKLFF
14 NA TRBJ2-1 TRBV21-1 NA TGTGCCAGCAGCCCTCTCGGGCGGAGGAATGAGCAGTTCTTC CASSPLGRRNEQFF
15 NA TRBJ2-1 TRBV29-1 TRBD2 TGCAGCGCCGGGGGGGGTCAGGGCTCCTACAATGAGCAGTTCTTC CSAGGGQGSYNEQFF
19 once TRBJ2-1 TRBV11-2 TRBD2 TGTGCCAGCAGCTTAGGTAGACTAGCGGGAAGGGGTCCTTACAATGAGCAGTTCTTC CASSLGRLAGRGPYNEQFF
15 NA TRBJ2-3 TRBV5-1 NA TGCGCCAGCAGCTTGTACGGGGGATTCCCAGATACGCAGTATTTT CASSLYGGFPDTQYF
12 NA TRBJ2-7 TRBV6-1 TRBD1 TGTGCCATTCAGGACAGGGCCCACGAGCAGTACTTC CAIQDRAHEQYF
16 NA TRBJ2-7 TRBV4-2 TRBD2 TGTGCCAGCAGCATTCGACTAGCGGGCCCCTCCCACGAGCAGTACTTC CASSIRLAGPSHEQYF
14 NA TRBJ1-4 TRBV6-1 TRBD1 TGTGCCAGCAGCCAACAGGGGACTAATGAAAAACTGTTTTTT CASSQQGTNEKLFF
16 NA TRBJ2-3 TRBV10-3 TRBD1 TGTGCCATCAGTGTAAGGGACAGGCAGAGCACAGATACGCAGTATTTT CAISVRDRQSTDTQYF
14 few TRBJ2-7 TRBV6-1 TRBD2 TGTGCCAGCAGGAGGTCGGGAGGGCCTCTCGAGCAGTACTTC CASRRSGGPLEQYF
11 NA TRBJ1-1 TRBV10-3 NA TGTGCCATCAGCCAGCAGGGTGAAGCTTTCTTT CAISQQGEAFF
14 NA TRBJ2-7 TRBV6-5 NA TGTGCCAGCAGTTCCGCGATACAGGGTAACGAGCAGTACTTC CASSSAIQGNEQYF
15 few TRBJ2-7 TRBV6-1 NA TGTGCCAGCAGTGATTTCTACGGGATCGGTCCCGAGCAGTACTTC CASSDFYGIGPEQYF
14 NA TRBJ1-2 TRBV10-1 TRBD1 TGCGCCAGCAGTCCGACAGGGATGGACTATGGCTACACCTTC CASSPTGMDYGYTF
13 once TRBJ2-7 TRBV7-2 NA TGTGCCAGCAGCTTACAGACATCCTACGAGCAGTACTTC CASSLQTSYEQYF
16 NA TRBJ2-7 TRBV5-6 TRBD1 TGTGCCAGCAGTTCAAGGGGGACAGGGGTTTCCTACGAGCAGTACTTC CASSSRGTGVSYEQYF
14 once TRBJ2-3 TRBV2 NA TGTGCCAGCGGTCAGCAGGCTAGCACAGATACGCAGTATTTT CASGQQASTDTQYF
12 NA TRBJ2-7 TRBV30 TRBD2 TGTGCCACGGGGGGGGAGGCCTACGAGCAGTACTTC CATGGEAYEQYF
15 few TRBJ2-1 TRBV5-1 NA TGCGCCAGCCAGGCCTTTGCGGGATCTAACAATGAGCAGTTCTTC CASQAFAGSNNEQFF
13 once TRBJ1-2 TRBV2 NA TGTGCCAGCATTGTCGGGCGGGGGGATGGCTACACCTTC CASIVGRGDGYTF
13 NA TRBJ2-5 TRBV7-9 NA TGTGCCAGCAGCGCGTCTAGCCAAGAGACCCAGTACTTC CASSASSQETQYF
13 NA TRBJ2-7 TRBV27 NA TGTGCCAGCAGCCTCCGACTCACCTACGAGCAGTACTTC CASSLRLTYEQYF
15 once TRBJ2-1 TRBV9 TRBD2 TGTGCCAGCAGCGAGCTCCCCGCGGGAGTATATGAGCAGTTCTTC CASSELPAGVYEQFF
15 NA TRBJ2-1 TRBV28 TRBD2 TGTGCCAGCATCTCCCGGATAGCGGGAGTCGGTGAGCAGTTCTTC CASISRIAGVGEQFF
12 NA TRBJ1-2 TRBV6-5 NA TGTGCCAGCAGGCTGCCGGAGGGGGGCTACACCTTC CASRLPEGGYTF
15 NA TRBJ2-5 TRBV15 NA TGTGCCACCAGCAGCCCGGGTAGCCGGGTGGGGACCCAGTACTTC CATSSPGSRVGTQYF
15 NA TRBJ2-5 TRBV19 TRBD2 TGTGCCAGTAGTAAGGTAGCGGGGGAAGGAGAGACCCAGTACTTC CASSKVAGEGETQYF
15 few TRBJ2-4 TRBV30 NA TGTGCCTGGAAGGAGGGGCCTGTAGCCAAAAACATTCAGTACTTC CAWKEGPVAKNIQYF
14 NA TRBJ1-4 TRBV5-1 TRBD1 TGCGCCAGCAGCTTACAGGGGGCTAATGAAAAACTGTTTTTT CASSLQGANEKLFF
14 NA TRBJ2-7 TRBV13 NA TGTGCCAGCACCTTCTACCGGGACACATACGAGCAGTACTTC CASTFYRDTYEQYF
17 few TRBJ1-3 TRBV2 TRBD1 TGTGCCAGCAGTGGCAGACAGGGGACAAGGTCTGGAAACACCATATATTTT CASSGRQGTRSGNTIYF
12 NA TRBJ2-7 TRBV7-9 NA TGTTCCAGCAGCCCGACTGAGTACGAGCAGTACTTC CSSSPTEYEQYF
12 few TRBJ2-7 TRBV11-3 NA TGTGCCAGCAGCTTAGAGGCAAACGAGCAGTACTTC CASSLEANEQYF
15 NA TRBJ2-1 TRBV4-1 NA TGCGCCAGCAGCCAAGCTAACGGGGGTGGCGATGAGCAGTTCTTC CASSQANGGGDEQFF
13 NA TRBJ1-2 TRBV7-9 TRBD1 TGTGCCAGCAGATTGGGGACAGGTAATGGCTACACCTTC CASRLGTGNGYTF
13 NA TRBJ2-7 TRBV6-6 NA TGTGCCAGCAGTATCGGGGAATCCTACGAGCAGTACTTC CASSIGESYEQYF
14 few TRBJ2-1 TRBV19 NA TGTGCCAGTAGGCAACAGGGTCGGATCAATGAGCAGTTCTTC CASRQQGRINEQFF
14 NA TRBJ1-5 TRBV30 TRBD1 TGTGCCTGGAACCACCAGGGGGCTTATCAGCCCCAGCATTTT CAWNHQGAYQPQHF
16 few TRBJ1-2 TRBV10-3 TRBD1 TGTGCCATCAGGACGATTACGGGACAGCTTAACTATGGCTACACCTTC CAIRTITGQLNYGYTF
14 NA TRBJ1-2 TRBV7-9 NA TGTGCCAGCAGCTTAGCGGAGGTCGCCTATGGCTACACCTTC CASSLAEVAYGYTF
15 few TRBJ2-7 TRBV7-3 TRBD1 TGTGCCAGCAGCCCATCGGGACAGCCACTCGTCGAGCAGTACTTC CASSPSGQPLVEQYF
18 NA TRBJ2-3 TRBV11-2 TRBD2 TGTGCCAGCAGCTTAGACTCTTTACGGGGGGGCGACACAGATACGCAGTATTTT CASSLDSLRGGDTDTQYF
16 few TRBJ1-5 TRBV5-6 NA TGTGCCAGCAGCTTGCGACAGCTTACTTCTAATCAGCCCCAGCATTTT CASSLRQLTSNQPQHF
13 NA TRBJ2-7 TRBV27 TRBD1 TGTGCCACCACAAAGACAGGGGGCGCTTATCAGTACTTC CATTKTGGAYQYF
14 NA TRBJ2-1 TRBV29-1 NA TGCAGCGTTGAGGCCAGGGGAGATTACAATGAGCAGTTCTTC CSVEARGDYNEQFF
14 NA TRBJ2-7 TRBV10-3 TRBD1 TGTGCCATCAGTGACGGGACAGGTATCCACGAGCAGTACTTC CAISDGTGIHEQYF
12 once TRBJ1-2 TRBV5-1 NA TGCGCCAGCAGCCCCGACTTTAATGGCTACACCTTC CASSPDFNGYTF
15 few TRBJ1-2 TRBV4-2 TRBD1 TGTGCCAGCAGCCGATCCCGACAGGGAAACTATGGCTACACCTTC CASSRSRQGNYGYTF
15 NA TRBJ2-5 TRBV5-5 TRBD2 TGTGCCAGCAGCTCCCTACTAGCGGGGGGAGAGACCCAGTACTTC CASSSLLAGGETQYF
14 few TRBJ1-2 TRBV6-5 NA TGTGCCAGCGTACCAGGCTATCCGAGCTATGGCTACACCTTC CASVPGYPSYGYTF